Shown below are 16 T cell receptor beta chains from a single sample sequenced in a study of T-cell reconstitution after alpha-beta-depleted transplantation in children. Study conclusions and caveats: Newly made T cells mostly supplied T-cell counts and diversity one year after transplant.

Antigens of these TCRs are unknown. During its preparation, the TCRbeta library received unique molecular identifiers. Via MiXCR, TCRdb re-called the PCR reads, giving one row per CDR3 protein. Of 330,000 or so distinct CDR3 sequences listed, around 7.3% are singletons. Source: peripheral blood, taken 360 days after TCRalphabeta/CD19-depleted stem cell transplant. Receptors were obtained from a female patient between 2 and 15 years old who had a stem cell transplant for Fanconi anemia, so the T cells may come from the graft donor.

This clonotype was seen repeatedly, ten times or more. The chain couples TRBV29-1 to TRBJ2-7; D is unclear. Germline V lookup: CDR1 SQVTM, CDR2 ANQGSEA. This CDR3 is 10 amino acids long. Trimming shortened V by 5 bases and J by 2 bases, and 4 bases separated the two germline ends. The CDR3 region is CSVLAYEQYF. In DNA, the CDR3 is TGCAGCGTTCTTGCCTACGAGCAGTACTTC.

The gene calls are TRBV6-5 and TRBJ1-2; no clear D gene. V shed 0 bases and J shed 0 bases, with 5 bases lying between them. The CDR3 sequence is 14 residues long. Germline assignment: CDR1 MNHEY and CDR2 SVGAGI. This CDR3 is CASSYSTSNYGYTF. The CDR3 coding sequence is TGTGCCAGCAGTTACTCGACATCTAACTATGGCTACACCTTC.

In this sample, this clonotype turned up many times. This sequence joins TRBV10-3 and TRBJ2-5, with 7 bases identical to TRBD1. The CDR3 spans 12 residues. The V gene end was trimmed by 3 bases and the J gene end by 6 bases; junction bases not matched to a gene: 1. Germline CDR1 reads ENHRY; CDR2 reads SYGVKD. The CDR3 DNA follows: TGTGCCATCAGTGAAGGGGGCAAGACCCAGTACTTC. Protein product: CAISEGGKTQYF.

In its sample, this clonotype was seen once. The chain carries TRBV20-1 and TRBJ2-6; D is perhaps TRBD1 or TRBD2 (7 bases each). The V end was cut by 8 bases, the J end by 4 bases, with 15 bases between. Germline CDR1 and CDR2: DFQATT and SNEGSKA (reference sequence). CDR3 length: 14 residues. CDR3 sequence reads: CSPSGGGGANVLTF. The CDR3 DNA is TGCAGTCCATCAGGGGGGGGAGGGGCCAACGTCCTGACTTTC.

This chain joins TRBV14 and TRBJ1-6; no clear D gene. The CDR3 is 19 amino acids. The germline V gene encodes CDR1 SGHDN and CDR2 FVKESK. Trimming pared 0 bases from V and 0 bases from J, leaving 15 bases between. This CDR3 is CASSQEFVRQDSYNSPLHF. CDR3 DNA sequence: TGTGCCAGCAGCCAAGAATTTGTCCGGCAGGACTCCTATAATTCACCCCTCCACTTT. Full variable domain (outside the CDR3, taken from reference TRBV14 and TRBJ1-6): EAGVTQFPSHSVIEKGQTVTLRCDPISGHDNLYWYRRVMGKEIKFLLHFVKESKQDESGMPNNRFLAERTGGTYSTLKVQPAELEDSGVYFCASSQEFVRQDSYNSPLHFGNGTRLTVT.

This clonotype was seen many times. The V and J genes are TRBV29-1 and TRBJ2-1; 7 bases fit TRBD2. This CDR3 region has 15 residues. Germline-derived CDR1 and CDR2 are SQVTM and ANQGSEA. V lost 7 bases to trimming and J lost 9 bases; unmatched junction nucleotides: 18. DNA of the CDR3: TGCAGCGCCCGGTGGGGGGGTGGAGGTGACGGTGAGCAGTTCTTC. Translation gives CSARWGGGGDGEQFF.

This clonotype showed up many times. The V and J genes are TRBV15 and TRBJ2-7, with D tentatively TRBD1 (6 bases). This CDR3 has 14 amino acids. The V and J ends lost 5 bases and 2 bases respectively, with 13 bases between them. CDR1 LNHNV and CDR2 YYDKDF come from the germline V gene (reference sequence). The CDR3 reads CATSLTWTAYEQYF. The CDR3 coding sequence is TGTGCCACCAGCCTAACTTGGACAGCCTACGAGCAGTACTTC.

The genes are TRBV20-1 and TRBJ1-5; 7 nucleotides line up with TRBD1. The CDR3 has 16 amino acids. CDR1 and CDR2 (germline): DFQATT, SNEGSKA (reference sequence). The trim removed 0 bases at V and 0 bases at J, leaving 5 bases unmatched. The CDR3 nucleotides read TGCAGTGCTAGAGACAACAGGGGATATAGCAATCAGCCCCAGCATTTT. Translation gives CSARDNRGYSNQPQHF.

This clonotype was detected ten times or more. This chain uses TRBV15 with TRBJ2-5; TRBD2 might be the D (5 bases). There are 13 residues in the CDR3. Germline V gene data show CDR1 as LNHNV and CDR2 as YYDKDF (reference sequence). V was clipped by 2 bases and J by 2 bases, with 6 bases between them. In nucleotides, the CDR3 is TGTGCCACCAGCAGACTAGCTCAAGAGACCCAGTACTTC. Translated: CATSRLAQETQYF.

J is TRBJ2-5 and V is TRBV20-1; perhaps TRBD1 as D (6 bases). The CDR3 has 14 residues. V was trimmed by 6 bases and J by 2 bases, leaving 16 bases between them. Per the germline V gene, CDR1 is DFQATT and CDR2 is SNEGSKA (reference sequence). CDR3 residues: CSAGMAGAQETQYF. CDR3 bases: TGCAGTGCGGGGATGGCAGGGGCTCAAGAGACCCAGTACTTC.

This clonotype was detected ten times or more. The V and J genes are TRBV5-1 and TRBJ1-2; a weak D match, TRBD1 (6 bases). Germline CDR1 SGHRS, CDR2 YFSETQ. V was clipped by 0 bases and J by 4 bases, with 10 bases between them. The CDR3 spans 14 residues. CDR3 in amino acids: CASSLALTGYGYTF. The CDR3 region has the DNA TGCGCCAGCAGCTTGGCCTTGACAGGCTATGGCTACACCTTC.

In this sample, this clonotype turned up a few times. V and J are TRBV27 and TRBJ2-5; 7 positions match TRBD1. Germline values: CDR1 MNHEY, CDR2 SMNVEV (reference sequence). This CDR3 is built from 15 residues. Trimming removed 5 bases from V and 1 base from J; junction bases left unmatched: 7. CDR3 nucleotides: TGTGCCAGCAGTCTTCTGGGGGACAGCCAAGAGACCCAGTACTTC. It specifies CASSLLGDSQETQYF.

This clonotype showed up many times. Because the CDR3's place on the DNA is in doubt, the DNA is left out and the CDR3 is given as listed by TCRdb. The chain is built from TRBV7-3 and TRBJ2-5. Germline V gene sequence: CDR1 SGHTA, CDR2 FQGTGA. Ends included, the CDR3 has 13 residues. CDR3 residues: CASSFRGRETQYF.

There are many counts of this clonotype. The chain combines TRBV30 with TRBJ2-1; D is possibly TRBD1 (6 bases). The CDR3 totals 14 residues. V shed 5 bases and J shed 4 bases, with 15 bases lying between them. Germline assignment: CDR1 GTSNPN and CDR2 SVGIG (reference sequence). The CDR3 is CAWRKGHAYNEQFF. CDR3 coding DNA: TGTGCCTGGCGAAAGGGACACGCATACAATGAGCAGTTCTTC.

This clonotype was observed many times. The rearrangement links TRBV6-5 to TRBJ2-1; 9 bases are shared with TRBD2. The ends lost 0 bases at V and 6 bases at J; junction bases unmatched: 6. The CDR3 extends over 16 amino acids. Germline CDR1 is MNHEY and CDR2 is SVGAGI. The CDR3 here is CASSYSGGGRANEQFF. In DNA form, the CDR3 reads TGTGCCAGCAGTTACTCCGGGGGCGGGAGGGCCAATGAGCAGTTCTTC.

In this sample, this clonotype turned up many times. The V call is TRBV7-6, the J call TRBJ2-7; 7 bases are shared with TRBD1. Germline CDR1 reads SGHVS; CDR2 reads FNYEAQ. The CDR3 consists of 14 residues. V shed 4 bases and J 5 bases; nucleotides not matched to a gene: 8. CDR3 region: CASSSTGFRDEQYF. CDR3 DNA: TGTGCCAGCAGCTCGACAGGGTTTCGGGACGAGCAGTACTTC.